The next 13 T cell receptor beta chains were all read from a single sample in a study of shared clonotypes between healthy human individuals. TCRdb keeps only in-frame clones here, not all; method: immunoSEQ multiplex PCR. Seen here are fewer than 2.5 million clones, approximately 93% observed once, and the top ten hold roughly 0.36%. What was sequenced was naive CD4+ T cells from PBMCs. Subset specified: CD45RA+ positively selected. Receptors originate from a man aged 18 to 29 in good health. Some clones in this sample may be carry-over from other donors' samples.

The CDR3 DNA reads as TGTGCCTGCATGAAAGGGCCGGGATGGAACTCCTACGAGCAGTACTTC. It is translated as CACMKGPGWNSYEQYF. J is TRBJ2-7 and V is TRBV30; D is possibly TRBD2 (5 bases). Germline-derived CDR1 and CDR2 are GTSNPN and SVGIG (reference sequence). CDR3 length: 16 residues. The ends were cut back, 6 bases at V and 0 bases at J, with 21 bases in the middle.

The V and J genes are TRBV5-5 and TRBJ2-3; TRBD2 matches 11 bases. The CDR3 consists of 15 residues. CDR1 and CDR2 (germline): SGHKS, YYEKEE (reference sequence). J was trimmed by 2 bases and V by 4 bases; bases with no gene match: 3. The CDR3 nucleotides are TGTGCCAGCAGCGAGGGACTAGCGGACACAGATACGCAGTATTTT. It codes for CASSEGLADTDTQYF.

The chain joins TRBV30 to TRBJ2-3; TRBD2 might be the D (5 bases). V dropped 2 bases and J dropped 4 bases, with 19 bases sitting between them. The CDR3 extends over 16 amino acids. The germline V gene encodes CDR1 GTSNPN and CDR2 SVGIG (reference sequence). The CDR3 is CAWSPPRLATADTQYF. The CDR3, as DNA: TGTGCCTGGAGTCCCCCCCGGCTAGCTACCGCAGATACGCAGTATTTT.

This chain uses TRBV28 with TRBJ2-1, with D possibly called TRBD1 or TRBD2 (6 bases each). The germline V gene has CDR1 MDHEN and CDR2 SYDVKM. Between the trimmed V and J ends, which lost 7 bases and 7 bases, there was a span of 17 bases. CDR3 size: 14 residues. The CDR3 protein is CASKEGVMGNEQFF. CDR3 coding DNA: TGTGCCAGCAAGGAGGGGGTCATGGGGAATGAGCAGTTCTTC.

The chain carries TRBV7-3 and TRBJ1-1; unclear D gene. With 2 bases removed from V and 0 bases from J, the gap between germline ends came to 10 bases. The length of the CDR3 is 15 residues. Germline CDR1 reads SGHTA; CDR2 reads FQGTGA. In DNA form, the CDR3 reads TGTGCCAGCAGCTTATATCATGGGATGAACACTGAAGCTTTCTTT. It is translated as CASSLYHGMNTEAFF.

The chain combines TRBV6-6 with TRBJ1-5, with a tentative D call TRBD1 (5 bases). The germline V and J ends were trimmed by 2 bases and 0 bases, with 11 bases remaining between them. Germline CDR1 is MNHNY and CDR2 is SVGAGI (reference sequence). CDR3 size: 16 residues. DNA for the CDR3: TGTGCCAGCAGTTACGACTTGGGGGGTAGCAATCAGCCCCAGCATTTT. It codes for CASSYDLGGSNQPQHF.

Here the CDR3 DNA reads TGTGCCAGCAACATTGACCGCGGAGCTGGTGGCTACACCTTC. Its translation is CASNIDRGAGGYTF. The chain has TRBV5-5 and TRBJ1-2; D is undetermined. The V end lost 6 bases, the J end lost 7 bases, and 19 bases lay between the germline ends. Germline CDR1 SGHKS, CDR2 YYEKEE (reference sequence). The CDR3 loop spans 14 amino acids. The whole variable domain, remainder taken from reference TRBV5-5 and TRBJ1-2, is DAGVTQSPTHLIKTRGQQVTLRCSPISGHKSVSWYQQVLGQGPQFIFQYYEKEERGRGNFPDRFSARQFPNYSSELNVNALLLGDSALYLCASNIDRGAGGYTFGSGTRLTVV.

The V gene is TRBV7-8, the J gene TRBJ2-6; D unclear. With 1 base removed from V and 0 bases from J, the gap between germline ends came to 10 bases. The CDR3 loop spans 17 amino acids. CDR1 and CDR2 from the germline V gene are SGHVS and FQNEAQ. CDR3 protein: CASSLVLIRSGANVLTF. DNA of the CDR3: TGTGCCAGCAGCTTAGTCCTTATCCGCTCTGGGGCCAACGTCCTGACTTTC.

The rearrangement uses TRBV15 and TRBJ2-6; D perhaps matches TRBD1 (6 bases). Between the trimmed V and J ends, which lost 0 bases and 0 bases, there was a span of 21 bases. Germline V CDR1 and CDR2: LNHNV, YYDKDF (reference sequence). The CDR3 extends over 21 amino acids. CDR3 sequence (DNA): TGTGCCACCAGCAGAGAACGGCCTGGTTGGGGGACAAGCTCTGGGGCCAACGTCCTGACTTTC. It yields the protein CATSRERPGWGTSSGANVLTF.

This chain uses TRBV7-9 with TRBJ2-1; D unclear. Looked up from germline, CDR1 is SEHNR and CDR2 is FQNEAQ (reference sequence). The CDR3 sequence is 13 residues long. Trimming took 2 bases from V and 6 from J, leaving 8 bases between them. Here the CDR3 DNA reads TGTGCCAGCAGCTTAATAAGTACCAATGAGCAGTTCTTC. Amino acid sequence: CASSLISTNEQFF.

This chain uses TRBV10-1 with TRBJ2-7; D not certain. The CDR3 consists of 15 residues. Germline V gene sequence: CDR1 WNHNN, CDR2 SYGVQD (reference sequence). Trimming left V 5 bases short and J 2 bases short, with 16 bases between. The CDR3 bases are TGCGCCAGCAGTCTCCATTTCGGCAGTACCTACGAGCAGTACTTC. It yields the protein CASSLHFGSTYEQYF.

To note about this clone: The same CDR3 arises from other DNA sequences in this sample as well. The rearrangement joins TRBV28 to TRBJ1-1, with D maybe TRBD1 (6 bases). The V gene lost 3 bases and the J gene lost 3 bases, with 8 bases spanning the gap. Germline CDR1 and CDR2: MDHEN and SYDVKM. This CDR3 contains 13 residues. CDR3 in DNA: TGTGCCAGCAGTTTGGACAGTTACACTGAAGCTTTCTTT. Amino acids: CASSLDSYTEAFF.

In DNA, the CDR3 is TGTGCCAGCTCCCAAAGTCCGGGACAGGCCCCCGAGCAGTACTTC. The encoded protein is CASSQSPGQAPEQYF. This chain connects TRBV18 to TRBJ2-7; 8 bases are shared with TRBD1. The length of the CDR3 is 15 residues. The V gene end was trimmed by 6 bases and the J gene end by 6 bases; junction bases not matched to a gene: 13. Looked up from germline, CDR1 is KGHSH and CDR2 is LQKENI.